This TCR beta chain was found in a study of type 1 regulatory T cells. For the study at large: T-allo10 is a Tr1-enriched, alloantigen-specific CD4 T cell product made in vitro. Study-wide points: Compared with non-type 1 regulatory T cells, type 1 regulatory T cells showed a more restricted TCR repertoire.

The table lists this clonotype with a count of one. Antigen: not known. TCRdb itself ran the reads through MiXCR, one entry per CDR3 protein. The data contain approximately 42,000 distinct CDR3 sequences, 10% to 15% of them singletons. This TCR came from a human donor in good health. The sample was cultured non-Tr1 T cells, either the whole culture or a sorted T cell fraction (not recorded which).

The CDR3 DNA follows: TGCGCCAGCAGCTTGGACAGGGTGAACACCGGGGAGCTGTTTTTT. Translating it yields CASSLDRVNTGELFF. V and J are TRBV5-1 and TRBJ2-2, with a weak D call TRBD1 (6 bases). The ends were cut back, 0 bases at V and 1 base at J, with 7 bases in the middle. Per germline, CDR1 SGHRS and CDR2 YFSETQ. This CDR3 is 15 amino acids long.